The 22 T cell receptor beta chains below all came from one sample that was sequenced in a study of blood T cell repertoires in COVID-19. Sequenced by immunoSEQ multiplex PCR; TCRdb stores in-frame clones only, minus some. The sample has 55,000 to 70,000 clones; almost 90% are singletons. The sequencing sample was made of peripheral blood. Every receptor here comes from a woman aged 50 to 60 with active or convalescent COVID-19.

This chain uses TRBV19 with TRBJ1-6; 8 nucleotides align to TRBD1. CDR3 length: 13 residues. V trimming: 7 bases; J trimming: 10 bases; junction bases outside the gene matches: 6. Germline-derived CDR1 and CDR2 are LNHDA and SQIVND (reference sequence). The CDR3: CASTPGGDSPLHF. In DNA, the CDR3 is TGTGCCAGTACTCCAGGGGGCGACTCACCCCTCCACTTT.

V gene TRBV18 combines with J gene TRBJ1-3; 7 bases align to TRBD1. This CDR3 has 15 residues. V lost 3 bases to trimming and J lost 0 bases; unmatched junction nucleotides: 2. CDR1 is KGHSH, CDR2 LQKENI, per germline. The CDR3 DNA reads TGTGCCAGCTCACCTGGGACAGACTCTGGAAACACCATATATTTT. Protein: CASSPGTDSGNTIYF. Drawing the rest from reference TRBV18 and TRBJ1-3, the complete variable domain is NAGVMQNPRHLVRRRGQEARLRCSPMKGHSHVYWYRQLPEEGLKFMVYLQKENIIDESGMPKERFSAEFPKEGPSILRIQQVVRGDSAAYFCASSPGTDSGNTIYFGEGSWLTVV.

This sequence joins TRBV30 and TRBJ2-7; D could derive from TRBD1 or TRBD2 (6 bases each). This CDR3 is built from 12 residues. Germline assignment: CDR1 GTSNPN and CDR2 SVGIG (reference sequence). V lost 5 bases and J 4 bases, leaving 12 bases between the germline ends. CDR3 residues: CAWGGGPYEQYF. In DNA form, the CDR3 reads TGTGCCTGGGGAGGGGGGCCATACGAGCAGTACTTC.

This clone was recorded a few times. This chain links TRBV11-1 with TRBJ2-7; a possible D gene is TRBD1 (5 bases). V was clipped by 3 bases and J by 0 bases, with 9 bases between them. CDR3 length equals 14 residues. Germline CDR1 reads SGHAT; CDR2 reads FQDESV (reference sequence). As DNA, the CDR3 is TGTGCCAGCAGCTTTGCACAGGCCTCCTACGAGCAGTACTTC. As protein: CASSFAQASYEQYF.

The CDR3 region has the DNA TGTGCCAGCAGTTTACGGTCCGGGGAGCTGTTTTTT. This gives the protein CASSLRSGELFF. The J gene is TRBJ2-2, the V gene TRBV12-3 or TRBV12-4; D uncertain. The V end lost 2 bases, the J end lost 6 bases, and 4 bases lay between the germline ends. The CDR3 runs to 12 residues.

This clone appeared a few times. The rearrangement uses TRBV6-4 and TRBJ1-1; D call uncertain. The V gene's germline CDR1 is MRHNA and CDR2 SNTAGT. The CDR3 contains 16 residues. Between the trimmed V and J ends, which lost 8 bases and 1 base, there was a span of 20 bases. CDR3 sequence reads: CASQNPPARRNTEAFF. In nucleotides, the CDR3 is TGTGCCAGCCAAAACCCCCCCGCGCGGAGGAACACTGAAGCTTTCTTT.

The chain recombines TRBV20-1 with TRBJ2-7; possible D gene TRBD1, 5 bases. The CDR3 is made up of 11 amino acids. The germline CDR1 and CDR2 sequences are DFQATT and SNEGSKA (reference sequence). With 6 bases removed from V and 3 bases from J, the gap between germline ends came to 9 bases. The CDR3 DNA is TGCAGTGCACATCAGGGCTACGAGCAGTACTTC. Protein: CSAHQGYEQYF.

In DNA form, the CDR3 reads TGTGCCAGCGCTAGTCGAACTCGCACCGGGGAGCTGTTTTTT. It is translated as CASASRTRTGELFF. The chain links TRBV2 to TRBJ2-2; D is uncertain. Germline V gene sequence: CDR1 SNHLY, CDR2 FYNNEI. This CDR3 comprises 14 residues. V lost 8 bases to trimming and J lost 4 bases, with 14 bases between them.

This clone was seen just once. The chain has TRBV7-9 and TRBJ2-1, with 9 bases identical to TRBD2. The CDR3 is 17 residues long. Germline CDR1 SEHNR, CDR2 FQNEAQ (reference sequence). Germline trimming cut 2 bases from V and 6 bases from J; bases unmatched to any gene: 11. The CDR3 is CASSLFPSGIGPNEQFF. For the CDR3, the DNA is TGTGCCAGCAGCTTATTCCCTAGCGGGATTGGACCCAATGAGCAGTTCTTC.

V is TRBV27 and J is TRBJ2-6; 9 nucleotides align to TRBD1. The junction had 6 bases not matched to a gene; V was cut back by 3 bases and J by 0 bases. The CDR3 has 18 amino acids. CDR1 is MNHEY, CDR2 SMNVEV, per germline (reference sequence). DNA for the CDR3: TGTGCCAGCAGTTTGGGGGACAGGGACTTCTCTGGGGCCAACGTCCTGACTTTC. Translation: CASSLGDRDFSGANVLTF.

V and J are TRBV2 and TRBJ2-7; 7 positions match TRBD1. The CDR3 covers 16 residues. Per germline, CDR1 SNHLY and CDR2 FYNNEI. V trimming: 5 bases; J trimming: 3 bases; junction bases outside the gene matches: 13. Written as DNA, the CDR3 is TGTGCCAGCAGTCCGCCCGGACAGGACCTGGACTACGAGCAGTACTTC. Translating it yields CASSPPGQDLDYEQYF.

This sequence joins TRBV19 and TRBJ1-2, with 7 bases that match TRBD1. The CDR3 covers 14 residues. Germline CDR1 LNHDA, CDR2 SQIVND (reference sequence). J lost 7 bases, V lost 6 bases, and 11 bases had no gene match. The CDR3 DNA reads TGTGCCAGTAGCTCGACAGGGTTTTATCGTGGCTACACCTTC. The encoded protein is CASSSTGFYRGYTF.

This chain joins TRBV2 and TRBJ2-7; 7 bases align to TRBD2. The J segment lost 6 bases and the V segment lost 5 bases, leaving 7 bases of the junction unmatched. Germline-derived CDR1 and CDR2 are SNHLY and FYNNEI. This CDR3 is built from 13 residues. The CDR3 DNA reads TGTGCCAGCAGTAGTGGGAGGGCCAGCGAGCAGTACTTC. It yields the protein CASSSGRASEQYF.

This rearrangement joins TRBV10-3 to TRBJ1-1, with a possible D match to TRBD1 (6 bases). Trimming shortened V by 6 bases and J by 1 base, and 9 bases separated the two germline ends. This CDR3 contains 13 residues. The germline V gene has CDR1 ENHRY and CDR2 SYGVKD. The CDR3 spells CAISIQGNTEAFF. DNA for the CDR3: TGTGCCATCAGCATACAGGGGAACACTGAAGCTTTCTTT.

V is TRBV18 and J is TRBJ2-7; 9 positions agree with TRBD1. The ends lost 3 bases at V and 4 bases at J; junction bases unmatched: 7. This CDR3 is 15 amino acids long. The germline CDR1 and CDR2 sequences are KGHSH and LQKENI. The CDR3 protein is CASSPGQGVLYEQYF. Here the CDR3 DNA reads TGTGCCAGCTCACCGGGACAGGGCGTTTTATACGAGCAGTACTTC.

The chain couples TRBV7-9 to TRBJ1-2; D is undetermined. Germline V lookup: CDR1 SEHNR, CDR2 FQNEAQ (reference sequence). The V end lost 1 base, the J end lost 8 bases, and 14 bases lay between the germline ends. The CDR3 has 14 residues. The CDR3 region has the DNA TGTGCCAGCAGCTTAGGAGCATTATTGGAGGGCTACACCTTC. The encoded protein is CASSLGALLEGYTF.

CDR3: CASSLRAGTETQYF. The CDR3 DNA reads as TGTGCCAGCTCCTTGAGGGCCGGTACGGAGACCCAGTACTTC. The chain uses TRBV18 and TRBJ2-5; tentatively, D is TRBD2 (5 bases). In germline, CDR1 is KGHSH, CDR2 LQKENI. The CDR3 is 14 residues long. V was shortened by 6 bases and J by 5 bases, with 16 bases between the two germline ends.

J is TRBJ1-1 and V is TRBV19, with 10 nucleotides matching TRBD1. J gave up 3 bases and V 4 bases, and 11 bases lay outside the gene matches. The germline V gene encodes CDR1 LNHDA and CDR2 SQIVND (reference sequence). The length of the CDR3 is 17 residues. The CDR3: CASSNRDRGGEDTEAFF. The DNA of the CDR3 is TGTGCCAGTAGTAATAGGGACAGGGGAGGTGAGGACACTGAAGCTTTCTTT. Full variable domain (missing parts from reference TRBV19 and TRBJ1-1): DGGITQSPKYLFRKEGQNVTLSCEQNLNHDAMYWYRQDPGQGLRLIYYSQIVNDFQKGDIAEGYSVSREKKESFPLTVTSAQKNPTAFYLCASSNRDRGGEDTEAFFGQGTRLTVV.

The rearrangement uses TRBV28 and TRBJ1-2; D is undetermined. Germline-derived CDR1 and CDR2 are MDHEN and SYDVKM. The CDR3 is 16 amino acids. V dropped 0 bases and J dropped 0 bases, with 11 bases sitting between them. CDR3 DNA sequence: TGTGCCAGCAGTTTATGGGGAGTCCAAACTAACTATGGCTACACCTTC. Protein sequence: CASSLWGVQTNYGYTF.

This sequence joins TRBV28 and TRBJ2-7, with D uncertain. The V end lost 2 bases, the J end lost 3 bases, and 11 bases lay between the germline ends. The germline CDR1 and CDR2 sequences are MDHEN and SYDVKM. This CDR3 has 14 residues. The CDR3 spells CASSLPTTYYEQYF. For the CDR3, the DNA is TGTGCCAGCAGTTTACCCACTACATACTACGAGCAGTACTTC.

J is TRBJ2-2 and V is TRBV9, with D perhaps TRBD2 (6 bases). V was pared by 0 bases and J by 2 bases, with 8 bases between. Germline assignment: CDR1 SGDLS and CDR2 YYNGEE. This CDR3 is built from 15 residues. The CDR3 DNA sequence: TGTGCCAGCAGCGTAGGGGCGGGAAACACCGGGGAGCTGTTTTTT. Translating it yields CASSVGAGNTGELFF.

The genes are TRBV9 and TRBJ2-7; TRBD2 aligns across 8 bases. V shed 0 bases and J 4 bases; nucleotides not matched to a gene: 3. CDR1 is SGDLS, CDR2 YYNGEE, per germline. The CDR3 covers 14 residues. The DNA for the CDR3 is TGTGCCAGCAGCGTAGAGAGCGGGAGTTACGAGCAGTACTTC. As protein: CASSVESGSYEQYF.